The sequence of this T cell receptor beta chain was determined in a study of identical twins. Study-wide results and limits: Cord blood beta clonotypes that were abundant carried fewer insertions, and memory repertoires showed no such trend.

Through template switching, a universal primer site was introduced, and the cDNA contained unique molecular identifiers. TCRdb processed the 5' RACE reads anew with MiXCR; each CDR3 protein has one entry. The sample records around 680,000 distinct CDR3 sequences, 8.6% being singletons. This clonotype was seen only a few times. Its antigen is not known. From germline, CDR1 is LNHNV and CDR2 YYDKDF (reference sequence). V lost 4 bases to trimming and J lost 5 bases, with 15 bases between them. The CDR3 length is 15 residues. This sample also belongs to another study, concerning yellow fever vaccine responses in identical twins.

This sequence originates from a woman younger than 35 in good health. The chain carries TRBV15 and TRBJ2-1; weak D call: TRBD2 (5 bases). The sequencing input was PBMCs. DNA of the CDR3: TGTGCCACCAGCAAACAACGGGGTTACGACAATGAGCAGTTCTTC. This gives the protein CATSKQRGYDNEQFF.